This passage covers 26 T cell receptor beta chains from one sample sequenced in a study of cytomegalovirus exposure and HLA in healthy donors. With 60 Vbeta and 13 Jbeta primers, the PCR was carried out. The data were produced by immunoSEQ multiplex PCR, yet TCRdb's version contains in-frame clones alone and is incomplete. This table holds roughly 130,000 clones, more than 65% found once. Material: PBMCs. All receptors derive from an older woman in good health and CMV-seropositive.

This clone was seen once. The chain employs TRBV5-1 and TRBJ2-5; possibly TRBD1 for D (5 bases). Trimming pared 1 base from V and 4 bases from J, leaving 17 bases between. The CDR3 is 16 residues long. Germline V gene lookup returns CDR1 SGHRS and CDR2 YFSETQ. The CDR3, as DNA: TGCGCCAGCAGCTTGAGGCAGGGAAGGTCAAGAGAGACCCAGTACTTC. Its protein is CASSLRQGRSRETQYF.

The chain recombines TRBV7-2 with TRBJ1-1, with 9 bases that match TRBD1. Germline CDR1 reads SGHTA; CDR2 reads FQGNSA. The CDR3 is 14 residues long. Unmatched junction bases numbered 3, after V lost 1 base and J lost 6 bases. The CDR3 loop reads CASSLGQGVAEAFF. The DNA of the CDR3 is TGTGCCAGCAGCTTAGGACAGGGGGTTGCTGAAGCTTTCTTT.

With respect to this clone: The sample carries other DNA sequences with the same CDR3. The CDR3 coding sequence is TGCGCCAGCAGCCAAGCTCGCGGGGGGCGGTCGAATGAAAAACTGTTTTTT. It codes for CASSQARGGRSNEKLFF. The chain uses TRBV4-1 and TRBJ1-4; possibly TRBD1 for D (6 bases). The germline V and J ends were trimmed by 1 base and 5 bases, with 17 bases remaining between them. Germline-derived CDR1 and CDR2 are MGHRA and YSYEKL. The CDR3 covers 17 residues.

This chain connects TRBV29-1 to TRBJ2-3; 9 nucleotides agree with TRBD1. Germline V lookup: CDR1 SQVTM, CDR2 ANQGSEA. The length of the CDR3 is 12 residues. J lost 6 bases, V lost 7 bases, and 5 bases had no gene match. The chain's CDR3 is CSGNRGPDTQYF. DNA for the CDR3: TGCAGCGGGAACAGGGGGCCTGATACGCAGTATTTT.

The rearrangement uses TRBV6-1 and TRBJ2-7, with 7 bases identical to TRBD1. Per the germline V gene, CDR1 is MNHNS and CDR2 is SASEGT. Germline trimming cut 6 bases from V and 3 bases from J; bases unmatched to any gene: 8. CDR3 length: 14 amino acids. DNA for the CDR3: TGTGCCAGCAGAGGGGGTAGGACAGGCTACGAGCAGTACTTC. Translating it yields CASRGGRTGYEQYF.

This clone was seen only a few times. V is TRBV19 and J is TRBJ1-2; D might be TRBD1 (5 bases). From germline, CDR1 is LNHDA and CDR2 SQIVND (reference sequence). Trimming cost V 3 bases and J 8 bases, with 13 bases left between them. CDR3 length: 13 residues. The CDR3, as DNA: TGTGCCAGTAGTATCCGCGCAGGGTTAGGCTACACCTTC. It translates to CASSIRAGLGYTF.

For the CDR3, the DNA is TGTGCCAGCAGTGATAAGAGCTCCTACAATGAGCAGTTCTTC. This gives the protein CASSDKSSYNEQFF. The chain links TRBV25-1 to TRBJ2-1; D unresolved. Germline V gene lookup returns CDR1 MGHDK and CDR2 SYGVNS. V lost 3 bases and J 0 bases, leaving 6 bases between the germline ends. The CDR3 covers 14 residues.

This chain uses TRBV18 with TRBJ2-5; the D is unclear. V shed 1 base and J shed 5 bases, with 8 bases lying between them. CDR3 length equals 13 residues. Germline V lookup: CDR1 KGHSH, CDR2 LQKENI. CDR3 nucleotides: TGTGCCAGCTCACCACGGAACGGGGAGACCCAGTACTTC. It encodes CASSPRNGETQYF.

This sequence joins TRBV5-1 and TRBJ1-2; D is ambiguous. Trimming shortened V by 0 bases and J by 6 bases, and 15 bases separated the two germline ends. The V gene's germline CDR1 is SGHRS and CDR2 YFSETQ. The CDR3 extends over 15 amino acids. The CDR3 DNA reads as TGCGCCAGCAGCTTGGAAACTCAGTGGGAGGATGGCTACACCTTC. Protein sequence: CASSLETQWEDGYTF.

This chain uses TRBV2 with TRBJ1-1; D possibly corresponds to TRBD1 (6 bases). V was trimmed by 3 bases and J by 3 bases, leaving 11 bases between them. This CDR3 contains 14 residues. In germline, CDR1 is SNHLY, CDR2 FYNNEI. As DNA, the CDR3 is TGTGCCAGCAGTGATGCAGGGGCTCACACTGAAGCTTTCTTT. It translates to CASSDAGAHTEAFF.

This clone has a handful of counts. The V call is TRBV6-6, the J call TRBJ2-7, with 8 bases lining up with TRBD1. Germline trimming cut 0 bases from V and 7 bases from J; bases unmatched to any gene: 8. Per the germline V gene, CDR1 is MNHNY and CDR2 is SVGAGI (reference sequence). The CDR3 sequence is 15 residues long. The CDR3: CASSYSSTGGLEQYF. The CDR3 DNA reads TGTGCCAGCAGTTACTCGAGTACAGGGGGTTTGGAGCAGTACTTC.

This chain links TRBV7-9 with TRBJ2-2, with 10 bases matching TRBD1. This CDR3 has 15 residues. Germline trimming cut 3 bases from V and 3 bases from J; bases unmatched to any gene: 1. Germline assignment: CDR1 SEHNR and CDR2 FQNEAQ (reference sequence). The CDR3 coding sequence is TGTGCCAGCAGCTTCGGACAGGGGGACACCGGGGAGCTGTTTTTT. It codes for CASSFGQGDTGELFF.

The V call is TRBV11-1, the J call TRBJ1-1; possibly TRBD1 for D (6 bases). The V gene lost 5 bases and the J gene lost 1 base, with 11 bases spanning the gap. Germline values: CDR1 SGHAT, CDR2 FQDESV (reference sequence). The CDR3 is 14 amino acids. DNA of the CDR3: TGTGCCAGCAGCGCACGGACAGAGAACACTGAAGCTTTCTTT. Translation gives CASSARTENTEAFF.

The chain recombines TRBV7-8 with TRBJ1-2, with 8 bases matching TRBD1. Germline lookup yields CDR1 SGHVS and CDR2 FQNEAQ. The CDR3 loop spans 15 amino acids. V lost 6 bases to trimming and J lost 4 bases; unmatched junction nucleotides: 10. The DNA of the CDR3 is TGTGCCAGCAGGTCCGGGACAGGCCTTACCTATGGCTACACCTTC. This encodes CASRSGTGLTYGYTF.

Here the CDR3 DNA reads TGTGCCAGTAACCATCCCGGGACAGGGTCAGATACGCAGTATTTT. Encoded protein: CASNHPGTGSDTQYF. The gene calls are TRBV19 and TRBJ2-3, with 9 bases fitting TRBD1. The CDR3 has 15 amino acids. Trimming removed 7 bases from V and 4 bases from J; junction bases left unmatched: 9. Per the germline V gene, CDR1 is LNHDA and CDR2 is SQIVND (reference sequence).

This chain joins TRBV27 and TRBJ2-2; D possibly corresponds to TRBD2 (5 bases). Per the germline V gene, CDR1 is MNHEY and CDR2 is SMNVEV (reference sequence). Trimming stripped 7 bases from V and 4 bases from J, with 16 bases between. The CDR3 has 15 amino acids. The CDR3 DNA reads TGTGCCAGCACCCCTGGGAGAGGGAGCACCGGGGAGCTGTTTTTT. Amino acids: CASTPGRGSTGELFF.

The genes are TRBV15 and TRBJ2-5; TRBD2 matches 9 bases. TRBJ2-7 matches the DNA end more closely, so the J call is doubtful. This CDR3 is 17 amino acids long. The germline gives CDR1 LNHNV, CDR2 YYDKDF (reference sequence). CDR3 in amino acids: CATSRDPKAGGPYEQYF. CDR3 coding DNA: TGTGCCACCAGCAGGGACCCTAAAGCGGGGGGACCTTACGAGCAGTACTTC.

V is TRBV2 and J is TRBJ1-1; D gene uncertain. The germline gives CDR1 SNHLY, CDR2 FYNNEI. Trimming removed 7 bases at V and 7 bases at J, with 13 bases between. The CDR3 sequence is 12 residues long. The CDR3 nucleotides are TGTGCCAGCACTTTTCCGGGTCTTGAAGCTTTCTTT. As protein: CASTFPGLEAFF.

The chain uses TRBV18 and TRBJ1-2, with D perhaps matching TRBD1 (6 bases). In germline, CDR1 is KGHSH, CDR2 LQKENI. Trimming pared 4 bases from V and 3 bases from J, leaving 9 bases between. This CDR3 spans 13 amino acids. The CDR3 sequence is CASSRGGDYGYTF. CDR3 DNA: TGTGCCAGCTCACGGGGGGGCGACTATGGCTACACCTTC.

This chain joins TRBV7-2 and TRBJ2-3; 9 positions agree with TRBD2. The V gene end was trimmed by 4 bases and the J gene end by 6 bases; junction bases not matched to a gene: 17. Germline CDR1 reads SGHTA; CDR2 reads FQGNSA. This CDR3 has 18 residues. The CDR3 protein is CASSWGGGGGGATDTQYF. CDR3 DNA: TGTGCCAGCAGCTGGGGGGGCGGAGGCGGGGGGGCGACCGATACGCAGTATTTT.

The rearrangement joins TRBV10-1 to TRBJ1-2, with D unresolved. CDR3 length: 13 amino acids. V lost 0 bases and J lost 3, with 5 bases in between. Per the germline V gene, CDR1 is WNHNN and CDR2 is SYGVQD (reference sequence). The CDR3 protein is CASSESEYYGYTF. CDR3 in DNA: TGCGCCAGCAGTGAGTCGGAGTACTATGGCTACACCTTC.

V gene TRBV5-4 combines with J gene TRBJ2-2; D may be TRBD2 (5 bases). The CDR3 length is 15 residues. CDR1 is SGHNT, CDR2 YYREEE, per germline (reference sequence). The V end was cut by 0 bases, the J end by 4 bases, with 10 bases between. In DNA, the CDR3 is TGTGCCAGCAGCTTGGTTGCCGGACTCACCGGGGAGCTGTTTTTT. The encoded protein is CASSLVAGLTGELFF.

The CDR3 nucleotides are TGTGCCAGCAGTTTTGGACAGGACGGCTACACCTTC. Protein sequence: CASSFGQDGYTF. The rearrangement joins TRBV6-5 to TRBJ1-2; 7 nucleotides match TRBD1. V dropped 4 bases and J dropped 8; count of bases not matched to a gene: 4. The CDR3 contains 12 residues. CDR1 and CDR2 (germline): MNHEY, SVGAGI.

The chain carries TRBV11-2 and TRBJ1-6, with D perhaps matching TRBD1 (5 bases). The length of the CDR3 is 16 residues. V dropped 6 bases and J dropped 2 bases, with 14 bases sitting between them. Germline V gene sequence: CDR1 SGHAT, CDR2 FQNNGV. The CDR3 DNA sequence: TGTGCCAGCAGTCTCGAGGGGAGGGCCTATAATTCACCCCTCCACTTT. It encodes CASSLEGRAYNSPLHF.

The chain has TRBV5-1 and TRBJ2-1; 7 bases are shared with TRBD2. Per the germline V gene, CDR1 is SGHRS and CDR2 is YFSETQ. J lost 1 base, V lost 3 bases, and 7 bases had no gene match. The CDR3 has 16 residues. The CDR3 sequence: CASSSGGGLSYNEQFF. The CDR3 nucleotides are TGCGCCAGCAGCTCTGGGGGGGGACTATCCTACAATGAGCAGTTCTTC.

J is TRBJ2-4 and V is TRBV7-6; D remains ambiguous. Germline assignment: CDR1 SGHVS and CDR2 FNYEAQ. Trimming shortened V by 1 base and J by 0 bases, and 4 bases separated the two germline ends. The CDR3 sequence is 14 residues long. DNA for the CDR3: TGTGCCAGCAGCTTAGGAGCAGCCAAAAACATTCAGTACTTC. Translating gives CASSLGAAKNIQYF.